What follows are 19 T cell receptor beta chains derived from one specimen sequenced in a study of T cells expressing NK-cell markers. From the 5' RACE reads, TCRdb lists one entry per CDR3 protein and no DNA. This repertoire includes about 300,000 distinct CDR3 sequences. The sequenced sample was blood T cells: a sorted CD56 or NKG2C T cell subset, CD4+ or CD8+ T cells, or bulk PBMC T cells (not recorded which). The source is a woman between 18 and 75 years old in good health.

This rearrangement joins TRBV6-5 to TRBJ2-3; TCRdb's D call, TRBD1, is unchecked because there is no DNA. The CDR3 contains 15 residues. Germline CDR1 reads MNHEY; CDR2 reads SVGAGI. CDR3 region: CASSYGGANPDTQYF.

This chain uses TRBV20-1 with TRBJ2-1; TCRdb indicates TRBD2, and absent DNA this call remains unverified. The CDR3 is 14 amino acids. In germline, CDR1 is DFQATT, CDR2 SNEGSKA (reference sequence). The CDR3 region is CSAQESGRYNEQFF.

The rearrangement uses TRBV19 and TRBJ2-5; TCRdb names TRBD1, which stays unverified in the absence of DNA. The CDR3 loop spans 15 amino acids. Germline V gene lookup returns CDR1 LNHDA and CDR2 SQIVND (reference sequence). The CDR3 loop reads CASSTDGGLGETQYF.

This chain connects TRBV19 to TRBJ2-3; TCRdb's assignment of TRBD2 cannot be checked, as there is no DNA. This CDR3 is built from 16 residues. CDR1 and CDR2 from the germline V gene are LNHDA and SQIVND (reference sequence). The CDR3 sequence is CASSLLAGGVTDTQYF.

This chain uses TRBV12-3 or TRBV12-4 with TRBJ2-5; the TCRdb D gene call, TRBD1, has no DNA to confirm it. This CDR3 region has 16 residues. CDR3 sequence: CASYKIWSEGAETQYF.

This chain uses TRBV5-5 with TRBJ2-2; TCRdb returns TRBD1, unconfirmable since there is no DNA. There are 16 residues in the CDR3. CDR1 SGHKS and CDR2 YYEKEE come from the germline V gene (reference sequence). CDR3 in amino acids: CASRPKAGVITGELFF.

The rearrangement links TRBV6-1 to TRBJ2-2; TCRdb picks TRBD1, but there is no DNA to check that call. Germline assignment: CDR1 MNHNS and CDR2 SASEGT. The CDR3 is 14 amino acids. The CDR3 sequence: CASIRDRNTGELFF.

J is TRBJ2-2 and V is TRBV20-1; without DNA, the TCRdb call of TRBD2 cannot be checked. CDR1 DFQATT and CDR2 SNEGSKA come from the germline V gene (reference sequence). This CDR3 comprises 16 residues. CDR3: CSARRGSGGGLGELFF.

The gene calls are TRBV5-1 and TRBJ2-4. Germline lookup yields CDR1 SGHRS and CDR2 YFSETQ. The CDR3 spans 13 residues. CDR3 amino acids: CASSLFGENIQYF.

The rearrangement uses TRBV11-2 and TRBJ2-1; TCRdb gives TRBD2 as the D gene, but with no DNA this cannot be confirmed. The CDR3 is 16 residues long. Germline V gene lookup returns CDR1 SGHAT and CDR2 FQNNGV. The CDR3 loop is CASSLAGTKSYNEQFF.

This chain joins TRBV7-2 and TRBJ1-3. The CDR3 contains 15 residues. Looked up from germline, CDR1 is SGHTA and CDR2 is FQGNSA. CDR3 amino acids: CASSLGYRSGNTIYF. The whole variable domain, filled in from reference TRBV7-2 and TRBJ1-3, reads GAGVSQSPSNKVTEKGKDVELRCDPISGHTALYWYRQSLGQGLEFLIYFQGNSAPDKSGLPSDRFSAERTGGSVSTLTIQRTQQEDSAVYLCASSLGYRSGNTIYFGEGSWLTVV.

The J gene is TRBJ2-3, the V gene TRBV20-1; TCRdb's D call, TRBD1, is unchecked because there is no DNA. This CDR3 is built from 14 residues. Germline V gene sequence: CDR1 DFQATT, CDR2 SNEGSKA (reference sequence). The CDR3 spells CSASWTGAVDTQYF.

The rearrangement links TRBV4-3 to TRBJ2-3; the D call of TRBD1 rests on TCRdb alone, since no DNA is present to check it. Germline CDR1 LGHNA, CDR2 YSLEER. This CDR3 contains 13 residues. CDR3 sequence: CASSQVSADTQYF.

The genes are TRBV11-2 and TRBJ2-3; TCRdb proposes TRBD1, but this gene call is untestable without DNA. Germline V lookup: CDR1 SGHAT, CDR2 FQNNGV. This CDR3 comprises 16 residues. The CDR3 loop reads CASSSRDLTRSDTQYF.

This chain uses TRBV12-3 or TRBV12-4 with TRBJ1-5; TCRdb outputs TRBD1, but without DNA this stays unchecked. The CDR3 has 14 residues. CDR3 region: CASSLAPGNQPQHF.

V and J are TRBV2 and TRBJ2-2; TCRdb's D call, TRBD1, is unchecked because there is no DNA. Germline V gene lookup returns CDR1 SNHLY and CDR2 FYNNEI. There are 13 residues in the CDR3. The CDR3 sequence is CASNLGGAGELFF.

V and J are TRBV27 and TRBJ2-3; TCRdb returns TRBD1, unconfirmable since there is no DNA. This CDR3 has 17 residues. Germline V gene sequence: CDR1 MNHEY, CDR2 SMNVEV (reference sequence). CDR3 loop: CASNRWGRASGTDTQYF.

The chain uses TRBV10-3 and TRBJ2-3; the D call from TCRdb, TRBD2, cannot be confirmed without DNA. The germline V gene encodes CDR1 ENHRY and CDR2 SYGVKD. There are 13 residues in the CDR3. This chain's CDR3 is CAISGGDSNTQYF.

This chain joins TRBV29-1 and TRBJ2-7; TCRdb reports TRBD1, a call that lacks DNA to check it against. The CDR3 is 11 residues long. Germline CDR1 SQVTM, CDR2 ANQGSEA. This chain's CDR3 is CSVDGRGEQYF.